This T cell receptor (beta chain) was retrieved from a study of T cell responses to AZD1222 COVID-19 vaccine. Study observations and caveats: It was only after the peak T cell response that any repertoires were sampled. Donors in the cohort were predominantly white British and more often female, and clonal diversity was possibly underestimated.

The length of the CDR3 is 14 residues. Unmatched junction bases numbered 14, after V lost 8 bases and J lost 10 bases. Germline CDR1 is SNHLY and CDR2 is FYNNEI. Note on this clone: Its antigen is unknown.

Sequencing used immunoSEQ multiplex PCR; TCRdb keeps in-frame clones, though not all of them. The sample carries 90,000 to 110,000 clones, approximately 90% recorded once. The TCR comes from an adult in good health. The V call is TRBV2, the J call TRBJ1-1, with TRBD1 matching over 9 bases. This specimen was peripheral blood, taken on day 0 of AZD1222 vaccination. CDR3 coding DNA: TGTGCCAGCGAGCTTGACGGACAGGGGATCCCAGCTTTCTTT. It specifies CASELDGQGIPAFF. Full variable domain (missing parts from reference TRBV2 and TRBJ1-1): EPEVTQTPSHQVTQMGQEVILRCVPISNHLYFYWYRQILGQKVEFLVSFYNNEISEKSEIFDDQFSVERPDGSNFTLKIRSTKLEDSAMYFCASELDGQGIPAFFGQGTRLTVV.